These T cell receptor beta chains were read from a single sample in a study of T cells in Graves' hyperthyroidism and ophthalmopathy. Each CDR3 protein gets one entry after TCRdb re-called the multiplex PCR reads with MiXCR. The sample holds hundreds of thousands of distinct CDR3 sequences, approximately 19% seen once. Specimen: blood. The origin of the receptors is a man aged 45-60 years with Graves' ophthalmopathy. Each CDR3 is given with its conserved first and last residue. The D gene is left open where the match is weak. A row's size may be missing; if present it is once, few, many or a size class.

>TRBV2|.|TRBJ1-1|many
CASSELVSSTEAFF
TGTGCCAGCAGTGAACTTGTCTCGAGCACTGAAGCTTTCTTT
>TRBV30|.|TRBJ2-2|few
CASMGESANTGELFF
TGTGCCTCCATGGGGGAGAGCGCGAACACCGGGGAGCTGTTTTTT
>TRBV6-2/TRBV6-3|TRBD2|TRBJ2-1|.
CASSYSGRGEQFF
TGTGCCAGCAGTTACTCCGGGAGGGGGGAGCAGTTCTTC
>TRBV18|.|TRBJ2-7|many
CASSPQDEQYF
TGTGCCAGCTCTCCGCAAGACGAGCAGTACTTC
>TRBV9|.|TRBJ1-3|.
CASSVDLEAGNTIYF
TGTGCCAGCAGCGTAGACTTGGAGGCTGGAAACACCATATATTTT
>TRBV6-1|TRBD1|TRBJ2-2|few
CATPGPGGTGELFF
TGTGCCACCCCGGGGCCAGGGGGCACCGGGGAGCTGTTTTTT
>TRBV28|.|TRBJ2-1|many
CASNVYRSYNEQFF
TGTGCCAGCAATGTTTACCGCTCCTACAATGAGCAGTTCTTC
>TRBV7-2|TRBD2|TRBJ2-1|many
CASSLPSFGLGVNEQFF
TGTGCCAGCAGCTTACCGTCCTTTGGACTAGGCGTCAATGAGCAGTTCTTC
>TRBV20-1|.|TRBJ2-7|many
CSAKSPSYEQYF
TGCAGTGCTAAGAGTCCCAGCTACGAGCAGTACTTC
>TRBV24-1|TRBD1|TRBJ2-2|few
CATSDWGQLNTGELFF
TGTGCCACCAGTGATTGGGGACAGCTGAACACCGGGGAGCTGTTTTTT
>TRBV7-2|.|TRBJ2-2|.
CASSQRIATNTGELFF
TGCGCCAGCAGCCAAAGGATAGCTACGAACACCGGGGAGCTGTTTTTT
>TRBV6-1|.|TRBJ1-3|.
CASRPQGSGNTIYF
TGTGCCAGCAGGCCGCAGGGCTCTGGAAACACCATATATTTT
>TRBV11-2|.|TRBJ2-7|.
CASSQASRGPYEQYF
TGTGCCAGCAGCCAAGCTAGCAGGGGACCCTACGAGCAGTACTTC
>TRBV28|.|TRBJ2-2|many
CASSSQGKANTGELFF
TGTGCCAGCAGTTCCCAGGGAAAGGCGAACACCGGGGAGCTGTTTTTT
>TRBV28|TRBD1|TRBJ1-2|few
CASSLLGTGAPGYTF
TGTGCCAGCAGTTTATTGGGGACAGGGGCCCCTGGCTACACCTTC
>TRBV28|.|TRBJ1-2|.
CASSGGRFYGYTF
TGTGCCAGCAGTGGGGGTCGGTTCTATGGCTACACCTTC
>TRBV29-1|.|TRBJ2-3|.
CSVDLADTQYF
TGCAGCGTTGATCTAGCGGATACGCAGTATTTT
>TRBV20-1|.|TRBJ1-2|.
CSGQGSNYGYTF
TGCAGTGGGCAGGGATCCAACTATGGCTACACCTTC
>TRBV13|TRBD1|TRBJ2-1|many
CASSSPGTGGERGEQFF
TGTGCCAGCAGCTCTCCCGGGACAGGGGGTGAAAGAGGTGAGCAGTTCTTC
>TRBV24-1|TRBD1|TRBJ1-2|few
CATSRTGSYGYTF
TGTGCCACCAGCCGGACAGGGTCGTATGGCTACACCTTC
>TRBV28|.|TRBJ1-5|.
CASTPLGGLNQPQHF
TGTGCCAGCACTCCCCTCGGGGGGCTCAATCAGCCCCAGCATTTT
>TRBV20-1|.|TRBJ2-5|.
CSARVPPRGTQYF
TGCAGTGCTAGAGTCCCCCCCCGCGGGACCCAGTACTTC
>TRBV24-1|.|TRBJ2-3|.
CATSDSAGSTDTQYF
TGTGCCACCAGTGACTCAGCGGGTAGCACAGATACGCAGTATTTT
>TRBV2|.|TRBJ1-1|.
CASRFPDRSEAFF
TGTGCCAGCAGGTTTCCGGACAGAAGTGAAGCTTTCTTT
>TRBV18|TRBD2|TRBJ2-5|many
CASSPRASGQETQYF
TGTGCCAGCTCACCACGGGCTAGCGGGCAAGAGACCCAGTACTTC
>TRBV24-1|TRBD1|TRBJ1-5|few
CATSDRSQGRDQPQHF
TGTGCCACCAGTGACAGATCACAGGGGAGGGATCAGCCCCAGCATTTT
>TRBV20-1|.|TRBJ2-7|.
CSAAPGAYEQYF
TGCAGTGCCGCCCCGGGGGCCTACGAGCAGTACTTC
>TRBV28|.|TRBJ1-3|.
CASSFRGLSGNTIYF
TGTGCCAGCAGTTTCCGGGGACTATCTGGAAACACCATATATTTT
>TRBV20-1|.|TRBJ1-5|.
CSARRSHRDQPQHF
TGCAGTGCTCGCCGCTCTCACAGGGATCAGCCCCAGCATTTT
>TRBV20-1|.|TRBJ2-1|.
CSSHRAASSYNEQFF
TGCAGTTCTCACCGGGCTGCAAGCTCCTACAATGAGCAGTTCTTC